This T cell receptor beta chain was sequenced during a study of T-cell memory formation after mild COVID-19. Points on this clonotype: Its antigen remains unidentified.

Using its own MiXCR run on the 5' RACE reads, TCRdb lists one record per CDR3 protein. The top ten hold about 2% of the sample, which has 180,000 or so distinct CDR3 sequences, approximately 16% seen once. The CDR3 has 15 amino acids. Germline assignment: CDR1 LGHNA and CDR2 YNFKEQ. Trimming took 5 bases from V and 9 from J; bases not matched to a gene: 11. Regarding the study as a whole: Clones shrinking between day 15 and 85 showed a balanced CD4/CD8 split, and those that grew later tilted toward CD4+. Second-wave clones with a day 37 peak had unconfirmed SARS-CoV-2 specificity. Among CD4+ contracting clones, most were CM and EM, and CD8+ ones EMRA.

J is TRBJ2-1 and V is TRBV4-2; TRBD2 matches 9 bases. This TCR derives from an adult woman who had mild COVID-19 (a few samples of this study predate the infection). Cell type and time point are not known. The sequenced material came from PBMCs or a T cell subset sorted from them (not recorded which). CDR3 protein: CASSLRGGVRSEQFF. The DNA of the CDR3 is TGTGCCAGCAGCTTGCGCGGGGGGGTGCGCTCTGAGCAGTTCTTC.